One sample yielded the 10 T cell receptor beta chains listed below, sequenced in a study of T cells after yellow fever vaccination. A single record per CDR3 protein comes from TCRdb applying MiXCR to the 5' RACE reads. The repertoire consists of 300,000 to 450,000 distinct CDR3 sequences, with 6% to 8% occurring once and the leading ten covering over 14%. The sequencing used PBMCs, collected 5 days after the yellow fever booster vaccination. These receptors all stem from a man aged 25-45 years who received the YFV17D yellow fever vaccine.

At least ten counts were recorded for this clonotype. The rearrangement joins TRBV14 to TRBJ2-3; no firm D call. CDR3 length: 14 amino acids. Trimming removed 1 base from V and 6 bases from J, with 11 bases in between. Germline CDR1 SGHDN, CDR2 FVKESK. CDR3 loop: CASSQGSLRDTQYF. The CDR3 bases are TGTGCCAGCAGCCAAGGGAGCCTGCGGGATACGCAGTATTTT.

The rearrangement links TRBV5-1 to TRBJ2-7, with TRBD1 matching over 8 bases. Per germline, CDR1 SGHRS and CDR2 YFSETQ. The J segment lost 2 bases and the V segment lost 4 bases, leaving 5 bases of the junction unmatched. This CDR3 is built from 14 residues. The DNA for the CDR3 is TGCGCCAGCAGCATGACAGGGGCAGCCTACGAGCAGTACTTC. Translated: CASSMTGAAYEQYF.

In its sample, this clonotype was seen a few times. The CDR3 region is CASSLRGEGFNSPLHF. Written as DNA, the CDR3 is TGTGCCAGCAGCTTACGAGGGGAGGGCTTTAATTCACCCCTCCACTTT. V usage is TRBV7-6 and J usage is TRBJ1-6, with D possibly TRBD1 on 5 matching bases. Trimming removed 2 bases from V and 6 bases from J, with 14 bases in between. The CDR3 is 16 amino acids. Germline CDR1 reads SGHVS; CDR2 reads FNYEAQ.

This clonotype was observed at least ten times. V is TRBV12-3 or TRBV12-4 and J is TRBJ1-1; no reliable D call. CDR3 size: 13 residues. V was trimmed by 5 bases and J by 1 base, leaving 8 bases between them. CDR3 DNA: TGTGCCAGCAGTGCCAAGGGGAACACTGAAGCTTTCTTT. Translation: CASSAKGNTEAFF.

There are many counts of this clonotype. CDR3 amino acids: CSVVGRVMVETQYF. CDR3 nucleotide sequence: TGCAGCGTTGTTGGCAGGGTCATGGTGGAGACCCAGTACTTC. The chain carries TRBV29-1 and TRBJ2-5, with a possible D match to TRBD1 (5 bases). CDR1 and CDR2 from the germline V gene are SQVTM and ANQGSEA. Trimming removed 4 bases from V and 5 bases from J, with 17 bases in between. CDR3 size: 14 residues.

The rearrangement links TRBV7-2 to TRBJ1-5; TRBD1 might be the D (6 bases). CDR1 is SGHTA, CDR2 FQGNSA, per germline. The CDR3 consists of 13 residues. Trimming pared 3 bases from V and 7 bases from J, leaving 10 bases between. CDR3 sequence: CASSFGQLQPQHF. DNA of the CDR3: TGTGCCAGCAGCTTCGGACAGCTGCAGCCCCAGCATTTT.

At least ten counts were recorded for this clonotype. The V gene is TRBV4-2, the J gene TRBJ2-3, with TRBD2 as a possible D gene (5 bases). Germline V lookup: CDR1 LGHNA, CDR2 YNFKEQ. CDR3 length equals 14 residues. V lost 1 base and J 5 bases, leaving 10 bases between the germline ends. This CDR3 reads CASSQGRAGDTQYF. The DNA of the CDR3 is TGTGCCAGCAGCCAAGGTCGGGCGGGAGATACGCAGTATTTT.

This clonotype was observed many times. The chain recombines TRBV5-1 with TRBJ1-2, with 9 nucleotides matching TRBD1. With V trimmed by 0 bases and J by 3 bases, 9 bases remained unmatched. This CDR3 spans 17 amino acids. CDR1 and CDR2 (germline): SGHRS, YFSETQ. The CDR3 DNA follows: TGCGCCAGCAGCTTGGCGGGACAGGGAAGTCTGGACTATGGCTACACCTTC. Its protein product is CASSLAGQGSLDYGYTF.

In its sample, this clonotype was seen many times. This rearrangement joins TRBV7-2 to TRBJ2-7; the D call may be TRBD1 or TRBD2 (5 bases each). CDR3 size: 14 residues. From germline, CDR1 is SGHTA and CDR2 FQGNSA. V gave up 3 bases and J gave up 7 bases, with 16 bases separating them. In DNA, the CDR3 is TGTGCCAGCAGCTTCCTTGGGGGAGTAGGGGAGCAGTACTTC. It yields the protein CASSFLGGVGEQYF.

This clonotype was seen more than once but under ten times. This chain uses TRBV10-3 with TRBJ2-7, with 8 bases lining up with TRBD2. CDR3 length: 15 residues. Trimming at V came to 6 bases and at J to 5 bases, leaving 12 bases not matched to a gene. Germline values: CDR1 ENHRY, CDR2 SYGVKD. The CDR3 sequence: CAISAVGREVHEQYF. CDR3 sequence (DNA): TGTGCCATCAGCGCCGTTGGGCGGGAGGTCCACGAGCAGTACTTC.